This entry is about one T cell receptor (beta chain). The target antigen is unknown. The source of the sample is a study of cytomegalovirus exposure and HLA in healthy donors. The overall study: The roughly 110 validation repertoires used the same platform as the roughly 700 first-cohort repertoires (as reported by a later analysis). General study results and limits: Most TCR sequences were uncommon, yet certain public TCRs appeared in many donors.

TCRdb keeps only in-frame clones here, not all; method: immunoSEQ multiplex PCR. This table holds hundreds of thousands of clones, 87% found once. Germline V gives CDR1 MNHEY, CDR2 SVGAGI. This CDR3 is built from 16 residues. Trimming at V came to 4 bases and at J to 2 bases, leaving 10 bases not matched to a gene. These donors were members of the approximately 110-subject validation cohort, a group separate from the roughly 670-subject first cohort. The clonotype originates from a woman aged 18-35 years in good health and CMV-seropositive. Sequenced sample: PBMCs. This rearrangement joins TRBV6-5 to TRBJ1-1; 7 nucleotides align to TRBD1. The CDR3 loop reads CASSLSPGTANTEAFF. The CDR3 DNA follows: TGTGCCAGCAGTTTATCCCCCGGGACAGCTAACACTGAAGCTTTCTTT.